Included here is one T cell receptor (beta chain) sequence, with context. These data originate in a study of blood T cell repertoires in COVID-19. Study summary: Samples came from the United States, Italy and Spain, spanning acute and convalescent COVID-19. Sources were T cells, B-cell-depleted T cells, or PBMCs; the material itself was cDNA or gDNA.

This CDR3 is built from 14 residues. The method was immunoSEQ multiplex PCR; TCRdb's version includes in-frame clones alone and lacks a portion of them. The table shows approximately 150,000 clones, with 75% to 90% occurring only once. This receptor was taken from a human donor in a cohort sampled during active COVID-19. The sequenced sample was peripheral blood. The V call is TRBV21-1, the J call TRBJ2-5; TRBD2 is taken as the D call from the table, unchecked against the DNA. TRBV21-1 is marked as a pseudogene. In nucleotides, the CDR3 is TGTGCCAGCAGCCAAAGGCCCGTGGAGGCGACCCAGTACTTC. Its protein product is CASSQRPVEATQYF.